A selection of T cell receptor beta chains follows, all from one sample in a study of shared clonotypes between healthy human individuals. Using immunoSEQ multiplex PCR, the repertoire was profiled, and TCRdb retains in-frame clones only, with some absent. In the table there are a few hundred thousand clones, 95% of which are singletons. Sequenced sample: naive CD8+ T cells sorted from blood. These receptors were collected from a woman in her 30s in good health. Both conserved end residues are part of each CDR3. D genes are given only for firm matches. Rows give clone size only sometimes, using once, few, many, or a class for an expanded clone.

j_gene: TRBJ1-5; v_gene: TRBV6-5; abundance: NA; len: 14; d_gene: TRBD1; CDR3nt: TGTGCCAGCAAAGGGGGCTTTGGTAATCAGCCCCAGCATTTT; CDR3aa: CASKGGFGNQPQHF
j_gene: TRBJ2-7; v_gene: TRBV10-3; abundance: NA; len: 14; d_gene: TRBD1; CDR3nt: TGTGCCATCAGTGAGTCGGGACAGGGGTACGAGCAGTACTTC; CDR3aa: CAISESGQGYEQYF
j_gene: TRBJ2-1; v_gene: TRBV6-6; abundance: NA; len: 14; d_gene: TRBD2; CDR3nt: TGTGCCACCGACCCCGGACTAGCGGGTAATGAGCAGTTCTTC; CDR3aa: CATDPGLAGNEQFF
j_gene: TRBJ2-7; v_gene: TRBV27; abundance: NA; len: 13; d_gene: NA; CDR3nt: TGTGCCAGCAGTTCCCGAGGAGTATACGAGCAGTACTTC; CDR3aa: CASSSRGVYEQYF
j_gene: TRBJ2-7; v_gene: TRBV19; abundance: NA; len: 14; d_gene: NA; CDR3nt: TGTGCCAGTATGTCCGGGACTCCGTCCTACGAGCAGTACTTC; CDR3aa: CASMSGTPSYEQYF
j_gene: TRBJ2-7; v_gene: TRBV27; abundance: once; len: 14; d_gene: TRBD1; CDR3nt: TGTGCCAGCAGTTTAAGGGGGCTCACCTACGAGCAGTACTTC; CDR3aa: CASSLRGLTYEQYF
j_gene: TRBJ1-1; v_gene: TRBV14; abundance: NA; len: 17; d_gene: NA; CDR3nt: TGTGCCAGCAGCCAAGGCAGGGGCCCGGATCTGAACACTGAAGCTTTCTTT; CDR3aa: CASSQGRGPDLNTEAFF
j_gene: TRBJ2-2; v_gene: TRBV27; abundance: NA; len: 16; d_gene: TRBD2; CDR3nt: TGTGCCAGCAGTCTAGAACTAGCGGGAGTACCCGGGGAGCTGTTTTTT; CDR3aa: CASSLELAGVPGELFF
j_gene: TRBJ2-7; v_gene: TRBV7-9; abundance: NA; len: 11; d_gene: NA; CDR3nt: TGTGCCAGCACCCCTTTGTACGAGCAGTACTTC; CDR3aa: CASTPLYEQYF
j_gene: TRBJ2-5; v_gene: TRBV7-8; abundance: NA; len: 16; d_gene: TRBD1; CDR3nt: TGTGCCAGCAGCTTAACGGACAGGGGTTGGCAAGAGACCCAGTACTTC; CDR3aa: CASSLTDRGWQETQYF
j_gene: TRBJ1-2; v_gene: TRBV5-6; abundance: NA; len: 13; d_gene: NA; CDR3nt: TGTGCCAGCAGCCCCTCCGTGGGTATTGGCTACACCTTC; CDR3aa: CASSPSVGIGYTF
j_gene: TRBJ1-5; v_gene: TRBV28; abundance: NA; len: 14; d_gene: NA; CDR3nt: TGTGCCAGCAGTTTAAGGAGCTACAATCAGCCCCAGCATTTT; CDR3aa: CASSLRSYNQPQHF
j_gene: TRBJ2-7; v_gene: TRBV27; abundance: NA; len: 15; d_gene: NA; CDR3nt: TGTGCCAGCAGTGCGGGGGCAGGGGGATATTACGAGCAGTACTTC; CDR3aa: CASSAGAGGYYEQYF
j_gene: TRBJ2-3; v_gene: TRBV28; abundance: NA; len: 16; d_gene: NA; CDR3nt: TGTGCCAGCAGTTTTTTTGGCTTTGGAAGCACAGATACGCAGTATTTT; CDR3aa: CASSFFGFGSTDTQYF
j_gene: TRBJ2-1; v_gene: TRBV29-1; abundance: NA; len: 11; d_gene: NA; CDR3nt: TGCAGCGTTGGGACAGTTAATGAGCAGTTCTTC; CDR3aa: CSVGTVNEQFF
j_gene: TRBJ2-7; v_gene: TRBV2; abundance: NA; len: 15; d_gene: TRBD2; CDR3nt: TGTGCCAGCAGTTCCCGGACTAGCGCTACCTACGAGCAGTACTTC; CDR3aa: CASSSRTSATYEQYF
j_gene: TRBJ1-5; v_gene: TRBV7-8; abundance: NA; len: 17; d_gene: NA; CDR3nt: TGTGCCAGCAGCTTAACTTTAGGGGAAAATAGCAATCAGCCCCAGCATTTT; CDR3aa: CASSLTLGENSNQPQHF
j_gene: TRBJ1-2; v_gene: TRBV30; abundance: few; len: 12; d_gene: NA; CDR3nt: TGTGCCTCTAGGGAAGCAGGGGATGGCTACACCTTC; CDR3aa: CASREAGDGYTF
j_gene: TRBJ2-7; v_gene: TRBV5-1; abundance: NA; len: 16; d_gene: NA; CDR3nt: TGCGCCAGCAGTCCGGGGACGGGGGCGGCTGGGGACGAGCAGTACTTC; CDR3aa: CASSPGTGAAGDEQYF
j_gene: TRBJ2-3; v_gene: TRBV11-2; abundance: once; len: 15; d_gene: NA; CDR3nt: TGTGCCAGCAGCTCTCAAGGCCCGAACAGGGTTACGCAGTATTTT; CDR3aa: CASSSQGPNRVTQYF
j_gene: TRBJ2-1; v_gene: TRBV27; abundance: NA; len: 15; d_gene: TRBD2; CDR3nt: TGTGCCAGCAGTTTATACCCTAGCGGGATCAATGAGCAGTTCTTC; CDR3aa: CASSLYPSGINEQFF
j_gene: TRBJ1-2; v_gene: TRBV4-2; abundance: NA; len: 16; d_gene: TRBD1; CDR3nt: TGTGCCAGCAGCCAAGAGGGGACAGGGACCTCCATTGGCTACACCTTC; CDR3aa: CASSQEGTGTSIGYTF
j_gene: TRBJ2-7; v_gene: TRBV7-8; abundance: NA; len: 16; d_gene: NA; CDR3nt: TGTGCCAGCAGCTTAGCGCAAAGCGGAAGCTCCTACGAGCAGTACTTC; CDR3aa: CASSLAQSGSSYEQYF
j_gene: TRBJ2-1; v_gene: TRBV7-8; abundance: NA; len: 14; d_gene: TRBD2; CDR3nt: TGTGCCAGCAGCTCCGGACTAGCGTACAATGAGCAGTTCTTC; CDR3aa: CASSSGLAYNEQFF
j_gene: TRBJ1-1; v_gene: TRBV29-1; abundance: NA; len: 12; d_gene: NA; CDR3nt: TGCAGCGTCACCAAAGGGAACACTGAAGCTTTCTTT; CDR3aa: CSVTKGNTEAFF
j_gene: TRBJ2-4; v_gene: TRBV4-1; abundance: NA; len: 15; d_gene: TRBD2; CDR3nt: TGCGCCAGCAGCACCACAGCGGGATACAAAAACATTCAGTACTTC; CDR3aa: CASSTTAGYKNIQYF
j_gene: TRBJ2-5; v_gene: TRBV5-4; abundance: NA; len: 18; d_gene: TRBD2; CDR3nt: TGTGCCAGCAGCCTTCGGACTAGCGGGAGGGCCCGCCCAGGGACCCAGTACTTC; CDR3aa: CASSLRTSGRARPGTQYF
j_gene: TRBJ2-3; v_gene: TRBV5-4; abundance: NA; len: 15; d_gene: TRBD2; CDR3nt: TGTGCCAGCAGCTACGCGGGGGGGGGCACAGATACGCAGTATTTT; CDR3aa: CASSYAGGGTDTQYF
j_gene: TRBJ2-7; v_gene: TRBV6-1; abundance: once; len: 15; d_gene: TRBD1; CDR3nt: TGTGCCAGCAGGGAGGGACAGGGTGGGACCTACGAGCAGTACTTC; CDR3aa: CASREGQGGTYEQYF
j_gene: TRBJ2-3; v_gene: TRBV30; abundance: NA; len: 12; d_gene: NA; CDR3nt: TGTGCCGGGGGAGTACCCACAGATACGCAGTATTTT; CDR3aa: CAGGVPTDTQYF
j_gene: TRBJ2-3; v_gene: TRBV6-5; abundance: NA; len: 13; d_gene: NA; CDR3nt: TGTGCCAGCAGTTACTCGAGATTAGATACGCAGTATTTT; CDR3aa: CASSYSRLDTQYF
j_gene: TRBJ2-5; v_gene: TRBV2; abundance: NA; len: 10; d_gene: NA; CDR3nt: TGTGCCAGCAGGAAAGAGACCCAGTACTTC; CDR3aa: CASRKETQYF
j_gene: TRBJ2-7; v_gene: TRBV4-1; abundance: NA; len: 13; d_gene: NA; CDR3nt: TGCGCCAGCAGCCAAACCAGGGCCTACGAGCAGTACTTC; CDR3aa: CASSQTRAYEQYF
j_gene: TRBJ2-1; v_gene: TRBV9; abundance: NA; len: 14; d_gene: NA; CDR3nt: TGTGCCAGCAGCGTAGGTCAGGGGCCGAATGAGCAGTTCTTC; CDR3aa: CASSVGQGPNEQFF
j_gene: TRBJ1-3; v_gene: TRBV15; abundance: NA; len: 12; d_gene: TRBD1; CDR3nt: TGTGCCAGACAGGGGGGGCGAAACACCATATATTTT; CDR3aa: CARQGGRNTIYF
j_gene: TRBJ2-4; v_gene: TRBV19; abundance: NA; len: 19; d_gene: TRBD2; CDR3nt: TGTGCCAGTAGTATAGATATCCCGCTAGCGGATCCCTCGGGGAACATTCAGTACTTC; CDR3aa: CASSIDIPLADPSGNIQYF
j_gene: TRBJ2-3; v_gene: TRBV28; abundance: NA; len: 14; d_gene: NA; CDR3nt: TGTGCCAGCAGAACCTTTGACCGGATAGATACGCAGTATTTT; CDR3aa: CASRTFDRIDTQYF
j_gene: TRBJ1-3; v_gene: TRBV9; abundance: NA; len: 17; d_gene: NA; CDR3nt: TGTGCCAGCAGCGCCACGACGACACCCTACTCTGGAAACACCATATATTTT; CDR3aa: CASSATTTPYSGNTIYF
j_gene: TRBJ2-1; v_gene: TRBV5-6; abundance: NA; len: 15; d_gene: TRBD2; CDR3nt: TGTGCCAGCAGCTTGGTTGCTAGCGGGAGGGAGCTGCAGTTCTTC; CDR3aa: CASSLVASGRELQFF
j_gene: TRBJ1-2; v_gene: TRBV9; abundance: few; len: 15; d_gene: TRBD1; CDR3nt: TGTGCCAGCAGCGTCACCGGGACAGGATTCTATGGCTACACCTTC; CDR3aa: CASSVTGTGFYGYTF
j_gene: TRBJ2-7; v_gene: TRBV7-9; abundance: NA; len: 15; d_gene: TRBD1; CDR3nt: TGTGCCAGCAGCTCCGGACAGGTCCTAAATTACGAGCAGTACTTC; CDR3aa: CASSSGQVLNYEQYF
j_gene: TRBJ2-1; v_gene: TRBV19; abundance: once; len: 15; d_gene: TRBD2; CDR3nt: TGTGCCAGTGAAACCGGGACTAGCATGTCCAATGAGCAGTTCTTC; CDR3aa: CASETGTSMSNEQFF
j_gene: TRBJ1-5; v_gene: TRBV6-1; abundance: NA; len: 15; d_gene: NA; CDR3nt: TGTGCCAGCAGACCAGGCGCTTATAGCAATCAGCCCCAGCATTTT; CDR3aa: CASRPGAYSNQPQHF
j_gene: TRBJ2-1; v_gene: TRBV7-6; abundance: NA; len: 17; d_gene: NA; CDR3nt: TGTGCCAGCAGCTTAGCCACACAGGTCACAACGCCTAATGAGCAGTTCTTC; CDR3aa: CASSLATQVTTPNEQFF
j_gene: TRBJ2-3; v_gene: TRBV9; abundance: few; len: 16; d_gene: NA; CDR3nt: TGTGCCAGCAGCGGAGAAGTGGGCGGGAGCACAGATACGCAGTATTTT; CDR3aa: CASSGEVGGSTDTQYF
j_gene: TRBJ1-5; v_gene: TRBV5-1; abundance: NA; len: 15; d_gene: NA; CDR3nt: TGCGCCAGCAGCTTGGATGGGGATAGCAATCAGCCCCAGCATTTT; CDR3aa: CASSLDGDSNQPQHF
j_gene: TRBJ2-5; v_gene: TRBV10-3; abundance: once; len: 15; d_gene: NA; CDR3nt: TGTGCCATCAGTACCGAGACAGACGTTGGAGAGACCCAGTACTTC; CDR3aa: CAISTETDVGETQYF
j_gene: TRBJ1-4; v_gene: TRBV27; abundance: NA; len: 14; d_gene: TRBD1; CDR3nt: TGTGCCAGCAGGACAGGGGGCACTAATGAAAAACTGTTTTTT; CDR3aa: CASRTGGTNEKLFF
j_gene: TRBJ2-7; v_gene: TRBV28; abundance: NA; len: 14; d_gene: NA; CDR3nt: TGTGCCAGCAGTTTATTGACTCTTACCTACGAGCAGTACTTC; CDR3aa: CASSLLTLTYEQYF
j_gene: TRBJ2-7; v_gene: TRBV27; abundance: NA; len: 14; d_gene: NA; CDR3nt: TGTGCCAGCAGTACTAGCCGCACATTCTACGAGCAGTACTTC; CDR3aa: CASSTSRTFYEQYF
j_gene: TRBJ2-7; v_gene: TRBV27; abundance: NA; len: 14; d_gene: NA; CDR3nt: TGTGCCAGCAGTCTTATAGAGAGCTCCTACGAGCAGTACTTC; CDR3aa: CASSLIESSYEQYF
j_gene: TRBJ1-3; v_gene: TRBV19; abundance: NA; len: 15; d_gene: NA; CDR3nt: TGTGCCAGTAGTATGAACAGGGCCAGAAGAGACACCATATATTTT; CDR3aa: CASSMNRARRDTIYF
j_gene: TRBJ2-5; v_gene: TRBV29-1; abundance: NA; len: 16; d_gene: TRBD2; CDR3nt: TGCAGCGTTGAAAGTGCCTGGGGGGGGAACCAAGAGACCCAGTACTTC; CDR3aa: CSVESAWGGNQETQYF
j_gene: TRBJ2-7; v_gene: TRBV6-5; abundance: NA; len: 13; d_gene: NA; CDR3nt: TGTGCCAGCAGTTACGGGATGGGGCTCGAGCAGTACTTC; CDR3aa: CASSYGMGLEQYF